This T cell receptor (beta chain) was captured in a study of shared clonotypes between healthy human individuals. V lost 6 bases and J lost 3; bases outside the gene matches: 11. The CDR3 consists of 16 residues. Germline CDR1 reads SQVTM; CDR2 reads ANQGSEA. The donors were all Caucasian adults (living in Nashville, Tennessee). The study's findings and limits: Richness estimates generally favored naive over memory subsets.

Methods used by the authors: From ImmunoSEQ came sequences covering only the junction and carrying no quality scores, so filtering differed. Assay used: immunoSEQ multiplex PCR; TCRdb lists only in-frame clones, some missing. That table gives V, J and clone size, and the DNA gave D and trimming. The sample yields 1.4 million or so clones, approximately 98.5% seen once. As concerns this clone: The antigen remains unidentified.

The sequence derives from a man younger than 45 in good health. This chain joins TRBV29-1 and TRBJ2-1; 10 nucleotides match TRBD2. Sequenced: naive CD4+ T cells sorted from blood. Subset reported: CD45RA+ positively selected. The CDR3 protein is CSVREALAGVYNEQFF. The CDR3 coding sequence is TGCAGCGTGAGGGAGGCTCTAGCGGGAGTCTACAATGAGCAGTTCTTC.